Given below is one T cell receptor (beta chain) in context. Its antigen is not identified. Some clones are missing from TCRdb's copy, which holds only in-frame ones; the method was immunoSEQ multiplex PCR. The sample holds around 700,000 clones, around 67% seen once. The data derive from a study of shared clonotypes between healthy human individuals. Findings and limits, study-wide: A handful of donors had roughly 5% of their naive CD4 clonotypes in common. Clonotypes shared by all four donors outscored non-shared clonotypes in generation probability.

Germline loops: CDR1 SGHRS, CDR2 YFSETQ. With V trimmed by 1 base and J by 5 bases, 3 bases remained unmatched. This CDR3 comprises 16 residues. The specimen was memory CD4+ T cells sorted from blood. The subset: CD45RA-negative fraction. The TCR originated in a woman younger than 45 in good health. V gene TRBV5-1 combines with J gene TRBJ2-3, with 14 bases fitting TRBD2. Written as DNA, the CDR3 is TGCGCCAGCAGCTTGCCCGGGACTAGCGGGAGAGATACGCAGTATTTT. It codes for CASSLPGTSGRDTQYF.